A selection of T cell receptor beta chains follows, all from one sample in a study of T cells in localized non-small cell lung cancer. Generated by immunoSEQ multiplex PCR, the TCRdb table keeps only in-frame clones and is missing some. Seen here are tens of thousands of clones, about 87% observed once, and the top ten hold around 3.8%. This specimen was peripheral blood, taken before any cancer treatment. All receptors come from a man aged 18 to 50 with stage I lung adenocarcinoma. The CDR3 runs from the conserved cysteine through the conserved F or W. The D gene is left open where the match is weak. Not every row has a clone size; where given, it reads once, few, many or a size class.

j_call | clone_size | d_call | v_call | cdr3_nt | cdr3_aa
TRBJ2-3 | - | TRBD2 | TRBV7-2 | TGTGCCAGCAGCCCCCGCGTTAGGAGCGGGGGCTCTAGCACAGATACGCAGTATTTT | CASSPRVRSGGSSTDTQYF
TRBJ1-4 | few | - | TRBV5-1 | TGCGCCAGCAGCATAGGAGGGGGAAAACTGTTTTTT | CASSIGGGKLFF
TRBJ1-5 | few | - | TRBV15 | TGTGCCACCAGCAGAACTTCCGGGGGCTATAGCAATCAGCCCCAGCATTTT | CATSRTSGGYSNQPQHF
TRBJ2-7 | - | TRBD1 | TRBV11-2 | TGTGCCAGCAGCTTATGGGGGACAGCGTACGAGCAGTACTTC | CASSLWGTAYEQYF
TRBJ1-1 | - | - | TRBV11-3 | TGTGCCAGCAGCTTAGAGATCGGCAGAGAAGCTTTCTTT | CASSLEIGREAFF
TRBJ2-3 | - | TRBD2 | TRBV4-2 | TGTGCCAGCAGTCTTCAAGCGGGGGATACGCAGTATTTT | CASSLQAGDTQYF
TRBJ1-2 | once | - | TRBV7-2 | TGTGCCAGCAGCTCCCCGCGGCTCTCTCAGCCGGGCTACACCTTC | CASSSPRLSQPGYTF
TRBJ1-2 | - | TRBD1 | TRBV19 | TGTGCCAGTAGTATACAGGGGACAGTCTATGGCTACACCTTC | CASSIQGTVYGYTF
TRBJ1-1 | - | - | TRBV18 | TGTGCCAGCTCACTGCCCTCAGGTGAGGTGTCTGAAGCTTTCTTT | CASSLPSGEVSEAFF
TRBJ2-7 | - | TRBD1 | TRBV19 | TGTGCCAGTAGCACCCCGGGACAGGGGGAACACGAGCAGTACTTC | CASSTPGQGEHEQYF
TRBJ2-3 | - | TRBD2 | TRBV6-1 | TGTGCCAGCAGTGAGGGACTAGCGAGCACAGATACGCAGTATTTT | CASSEGLASTDTQYF
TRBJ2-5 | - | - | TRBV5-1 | TGCGCCAGCAGCTTGGCAGCAGGGAATAGAGAGACCCAGTACTTC | CASSLAAGNRETQYF
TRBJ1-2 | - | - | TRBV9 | TGTGCCAGCAGCGTAGGCGGAGAGTACCGGGACACCCTAAACTATGGCTACACCTTC | CASSVGGEYRDTLNYGYTF
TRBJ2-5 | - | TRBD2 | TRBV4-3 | TGCGCCAGCAGCCAAGTATTCGGCGGGGGGAAGACCCAGTACTTC | CASSQVFGGGKTQYF
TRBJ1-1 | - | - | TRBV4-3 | TGCGCCAGCAGCCAAGAGACACTCGCTACTGAATCGAACACTGAAGCTTTCTTT | CASSQETLATESNTEAFF
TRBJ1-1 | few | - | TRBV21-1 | TGTGCCAGCAGCACTAAAGGGGGAGGGGGGACTGAAGCTTTCTTT | CASSTKGGGGTEAFF
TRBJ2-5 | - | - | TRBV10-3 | TGTGCCATCAGGGTACAGGGAGGGGAGACCCAGTACTTC | CAIRVQGGETQYF
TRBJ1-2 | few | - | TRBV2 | TGTGCCAGCAGTGACTACGGACGGAACTATGGCTACACCTTC | CASSDYGRNYGYTF
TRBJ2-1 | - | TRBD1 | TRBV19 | TGTGCCAGTAGTGAGACAGGGGGGTCCTACAATGAGCAGTTCTTC | CASSETGGSYNEQFF
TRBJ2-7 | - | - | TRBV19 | TGTGCCAGTAGTATTGGGGGAGGCTACGAGCAGTACTTC | CASSIGGGYEQYF
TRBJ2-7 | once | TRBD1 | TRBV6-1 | TGTGCCAGCAGGCCGACAGGGACCTACGAGCAGTACTTC | CASRPTGTYEQYF
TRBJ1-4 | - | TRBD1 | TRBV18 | TGTGCCAGCTCACCTTCGGACAGGGGGCTTAATGAAAAACTGTTTTTT | CASSPSDRGLNEKLFF
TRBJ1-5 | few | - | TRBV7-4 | TGTGCCAGCAGCTTAAACACGGGGCAGATGGGCAATCAGCCCCAGCATTTT | CASSLNTGQMGNQPQHF
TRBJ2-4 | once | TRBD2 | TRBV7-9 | TGTGCCAGCAGCCTACCATCCCTAGCGGGGGGATTAGCCAAAAACATTCAGTACTTC | CASSLPSLAGGLAKNIQYF
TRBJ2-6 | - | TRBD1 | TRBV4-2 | TGTGCCAGCCGCGACAGGGGACCGGTTGGGGCCAACGTCCTGACTTTC | CASRDRGPVGANVLTF
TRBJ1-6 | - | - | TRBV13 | TGTGCCAGCAGCCTGGGAGAAAGTAATTCACCCCTCCACTTT | CASSLGESNSPLHF
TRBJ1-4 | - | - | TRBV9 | TGTGCCAGCAGCGTTGGAGGCGATAATGAAAAACTGTTTTTT | CASSVGGDNEKLFF